The 24 T cell receptor beta chains listed next were all sequenced from one sample in a study of shared clonotypes between healthy human individuals. Sequenced by immunoSEQ multiplex PCR; TCRdb stores in-frame clones only, minus some. Of 520,000 or so clones in the sample, about four fifths were seen once. The sample consisted of PBMCs. The receptors were gathered from a woman aged 40 to 50 in good health. Some clones in this sample may be carry-over from other donors' samples.

Here the CDR3 reads CASSYRGPGNEQFF. Written as DNA, the CDR3 is TGTGCCAGCAGCTACAGGGGGCCGGGGAATGAGCAGTTCTTC. This chain links TRBV5-4 with TRBJ2-1, with 9 nucleotides matching TRBD1. The CDR3 is 14 amino acids. V trimming: 3 bases; J trimming: 7 bases; junction bases outside the gene matches: 5. Germline CDR1 and CDR2: SGHNT and YYREEE (reference sequence).

This chain links TRBV6-5 with TRBJ2-7; 13 nucleotides agree with TRBD2. In germline, CDR1 is MNHEY, CDR2 SVGAGI. Trimming cost V 6 bases and J 6 bases; bases outside gene matches: 2. The CDR3 is 13 amino acids. CDR3 DNA: TGTGCCAGCAGGACTAGCGGGAGGAGCGAGCAGTACTTC. This sequence encodes CASRTSGRSEQYF.

The chain recombines TRBV6-6 with TRBJ1-5; a possible D gene is TRBD1 (6 bases). Trimming cost V 0 bases and J 5 bases, with 8 bases left between them. The CDR3 covers 14 residues. CDR1 is MNHNY and CDR2 is SVGAGI in the germline V gene (reference sequence). CDR3 loop: CASSYSQGYQPQHF. CDR3 DNA: TGTGCCAGCAGTTACTCTCAGGGGTATCAGCCCCAGCATTTT.

The J gene is TRBJ2-1, the V gene TRBV13; 13 nucleotides agree with TRBD2. The CDR3 extends over 16 amino acids. The J segment lost 7 bases and the V segment lost 5 bases, leaving 8 bases of the junction unmatched. Germline lookup yields CDR1 PRHDT and CDR2 FYEKMQ (reference sequence). CDR3 in amino acids: CASSPRLAGGRNEQFF. CDR3 coding DNA: TGTGCCAGCAGCCCCAGACTAGCGGGAGGAAGGAATGAGCAGTTCTTC.

The rearrangement links TRBV19 to TRBJ2-7; a possible D gene is TRBD2 (5 bases). Per the germline V gene, CDR1 is LNHDA and CDR2 is SQIVND (reference sequence). V lost 4 bases and J lost 5, with 12 bases in between. The CDR3 sequence is 13 residues long. Here the CDR3 DNA reads TGTGCCAGTAGTAACCGACTAATTAACGAGCAGTACTTC. Amino acids: CASSNRLINEQYF.

The genes are TRBV5-4 and TRBJ2-1, with 10 bases aligning to TRBD2. Germline CDR1 SGHNT, CDR2 YYREEE (reference sequence). The V gene end was trimmed by 4 bases and the J gene end by 2 bases; junction bases not matched to a gene: 6. The CDR3 is 16 residues long. CDR3 protein: CASSPGTSETYNEQFF. As DNA, the CDR3 is TGTGCCAGCAGCCCTGGGACTAGCGAGACCTACAATGAGCAGTTCTTC.

This rearrangement joins TRBV5-6 to TRBJ2-1, with 10 bases identical to TRBD2. V trimming: 7 bases; J trimming: 2 bases; junction bases outside the gene matches: 9. The CDR3 is 16 amino acids. In germline, CDR1 is SGHDT, CDR2 YYEEEE. The CDR3, as DNA: TGTGCCAGCGTCCTTAGCGGGAGGAGCCCCTACAATGAGCAGTTCTTC. It codes for CASVLSGRSPYNEQFF.

This clone was observed a few times. V usage is TRBV2 and J usage is TRBJ2-5; TRBD2 aligns across 7 bases. Losses at the gene ends were 4 bases for V and 3 bases for J; bases not matched to a gene: 5. The length of the CDR3 is 14 residues. Germline V CDR1 and CDR2: SNHLY, FYNNEI. CDR3 coding DNA: TGTGCCAGCAGTGGCGGTCGGGGGGAAGAGACCCAGTACTTC. Amino acids: CASSGGRGEETQYF.

The V gene is TRBV6-1, the J gene TRBJ2-1, with 13 bases lining up with TRBD2. Germline V lookup: CDR1 MNHNS, CDR2 SASEGT. CDR3 length: 14 amino acids. J was trimmed by 10 bases and V by 4 bases; bases with no gene match: 4. The CDR3 region is CASSVGTSGTEQFF. CDR3 nucleotides: TGTGCCAGCAGTGTCGGGACTAGCGGGACCGAGCAGTTCTTC.

The genes are TRBV9 and TRBJ1-1; no firm D call. From germline, CDR1 is SGDLS and CDR2 YYNGEE. The V and J ends lost 4 bases and 0 bases respectively, with 13 bases between them. This CDR3 comprises 15 residues. CDR3 residues: CASSTRPTLNTEAFF. For the CDR3, the DNA is TGTGCCAGCAGCACCCGACCGACATTGAACACTGAAGCTTTCTTT.

There are a few counts of this clone. The rearrangement joins TRBV30 to TRBJ1-1; D unclear. This CDR3 has 14 amino acids. Per germline, CDR1 GTSNPN and CDR2 SVGIG (reference sequence). Trimming left V 3 bases short and J 13 bases short, with 24 bases between. As DNA, the CDR3 is TGTGCCTGGAGAAAAACCGGTCTCACGGAGACTGATTTCTTT. As protein: CAWRKTGLTETDFF.

DNA of the CDR3: TGTGCCAGCAGTTTTCCCTCAGTGAACACTGAAGCTTTCTTT. Amino acid sequence: CASSFPSVNTEAFF. The chain has TRBV28 and TRBJ1-1; D not certain. CDR1 and CDR2 (germline): MDHEN, SYDVKM. The CDR3 is made up of 14 amino acids. The V and J ends lost 3 bases and 0 bases respectively, with 8 bases between them.

The rearrangement links TRBV7-9 to TRBJ2-3, with D unclear. Germline V gene sequence: CDR1 SEHNR, CDR2 FQNEAQ (reference sequence). The V end was cut by 4 bases, the J end by 0 bases, with 17 bases between. The CDR3 contains 17 residues. The CDR3 here is CASSSFPFYGSTDTQYF. CDR3 DNA: TGTGCCAGCAGCTCTTTCCCCTTTTACGGGAGCACAGATACGCAGTATTTT.

The CDR3 region is CASSSGHLSEAFF. The CDR3 coding sequence is TGTGCCAGCAGCTCGGGGCATTTGTCTGAAGCTTTCTTT. The chain uses TRBV5-6 and TRBJ1-1, with a weak D call TRBD1 (5 bases). V was trimmed by 3 bases and J by 6 bases, leaving 12 bases between them. CDR1 and CDR2 from the germline V gene are SGHDT and YYEEEE. CDR3 length: 13 amino acids.

The chain employs TRBV5-1 and TRBJ2-2; 11 bases are shared with TRBD2. Trimming removed 4 bases from V and 4 bases from J; junction bases left unmatched: 3. Per the germline V gene, CDR1 is SGHRS and CDR2 is YFSETQ. The CDR3 spans 15 residues. The DNA for the CDR3 is TGCGCCAGCAGCCCGGGACTAGCGGCCACCGGGGAGCTGTTTTTT. It encodes CASSPGLAATGELFF.

This clone was picked up many times. The rearrangement links TRBV6-5 to TRBJ2-1; TRBD2 might be the D (7 bases). The CDR3 totals 16 residues. V was pared by 0 bases and J by 5 bases, with 14 bases between. Germline V gene data show CDR1 as MNHEY and CDR2 as SVGAGI. CDR3: CASSYSARGGNNEQFF. Written as DNA, the CDR3 is TGTGCCAGCAGTTACTCGGCAAGGGGGGGGAACAATGAGCAGTTCTTC.

This clone was counted a few times. This chain connects TRBV18 to TRBJ2-7; D may be TRBD2 (5 bases). Germline V gene sequence: CDR1 KGHSH, CDR2 LQKENI. Trimming took off 2 bases at V and 0 bases at J, with 14 bases between the two ends. This CDR3 has 16 residues. The chain's CDR3 is CASSPDEGWSSYEQYF. The CDR3 coding sequence is TGTGCCAGCTCACCAGATGAGGGCTGGAGCTCCTACGAGCAGTACTTC.

This chain links TRBV6-1 with TRBJ1-3; D remains unclear. The germline gives CDR1 MNHNS, CDR2 SASEGT. Trimming took 4 bases from V and 0 from J, leaving 16 bases between them. The CDR3 length is 17 residues. The chain's CDR3 is CASSARSPPSSGNTIYF. CDR3 in DNA: TGTGCCAGCAGTGCCCGGAGTCCCCCTAGCTCTGGAAACACCATATATTTT.

Regarding this clone: One junction end disagrees with the germline gene, perhaps due to a read error. The gene calls are TRBV7-7 and TRBJ2-2; TRBD2 matches at 7 bases. This CDR3 is 16 amino acids long. The germline V gene has CDR1 SSHAT and CDR2 FNYEAQ (reference sequence). The CDR3 region has the DNA TGTGCTAGCAGCCCGGCGGGGGAGTTGGGCACCGGGGAGCTGTTTTTT. Protein: CASSPAGELGTGELFF.

J is TRBJ2-5 and V is TRBV4-1, with D tentatively TRBD1 (6 bases). V dropped 4 bases and J dropped 5 bases, with 17 bases sitting between them. Germline V gives CDR1 MGHRA, CDR2 YSYEKL. CDR3 length equals 15 residues. CDR3 protein: CASSPTGLPGETQYF. CDR3 bases: TGCGCCAGCAGCCCAACAGGGTTGCCGGGGGAGACCCAGTACTTC.

This chain uses TRBV30 with TRBJ2-3; D uncertain. CDR1 is GTSNPN, CDR2 SVGIG, per germline (reference sequence). The CDR3 is 13 residues long. Trimming pared 4 bases from V and 0 bases from J, leaving 8 bases between. In DNA form, the CDR3 reads TGTGCCTGGATAGCAGAAAGCACAGATACGCAGTATTTT. This sequence encodes CAWIAESTDTQYF.

J is TRBJ1-5 and V is TRBV19; no clear D gene. The CDR3 is 15 residues long. Germline CDR1 LNHDA, CDR2 SQIVND (reference sequence). Trimming cost V 3 bases and J 2 bases, with 11 bases left between them. The CDR3 sequence is CASSMNSRGNQPQHF. CDR3 nucleotides: TGTGCCAGTAGTATGAACAGCCGTGGCAATCAGCCCCAGCATTTT. The variable domain in full, completed from reference TRBV19 and TRBJ1-5, reads DGGITQSPKYLFRKEGQNVTLSCEQNLNHDAMYWYRQDPGQGLRLIYYSQIVNDFQKGDIAEGYSVSREKKESFPLTVTSAQKNPTAFYLCASSMNSRGNQPQHFGDGTRLSIL.

The rearrangement uses TRBV10-2 and TRBJ2-3; D call uncertain. The germline V gene encodes CDR1 WSHSY and CDR2 SAAADI. The ends were cut back, 3 bases at V and 8 bases at J, with 6 bases in the middle. This CDR3 has 11 residues. CDR3: CASSEGATQYF. CDR3 nucleotides: TGCGCCAGCAGTGAAGGTGCTACGCAGTATTTT.

The chain uses TRBV4-3 and TRBJ2-1; 10 positions agree with TRBD2. Germline V lookup: CDR1 LGHNA, CDR2 YSLEER. This CDR3 contains 17 residues. The V gene end was trimmed by 0 bases and the J gene end by 7 bases; junction bases not matched to a gene: 9. CDR3 residues: CASSQDPPSGSWNEQFF. The CDR3 DNA reads TGCGCCAGCAGCCAAGATCCGCCTAGCGGGAGCTGGAATGAGCAGTTCTTC.